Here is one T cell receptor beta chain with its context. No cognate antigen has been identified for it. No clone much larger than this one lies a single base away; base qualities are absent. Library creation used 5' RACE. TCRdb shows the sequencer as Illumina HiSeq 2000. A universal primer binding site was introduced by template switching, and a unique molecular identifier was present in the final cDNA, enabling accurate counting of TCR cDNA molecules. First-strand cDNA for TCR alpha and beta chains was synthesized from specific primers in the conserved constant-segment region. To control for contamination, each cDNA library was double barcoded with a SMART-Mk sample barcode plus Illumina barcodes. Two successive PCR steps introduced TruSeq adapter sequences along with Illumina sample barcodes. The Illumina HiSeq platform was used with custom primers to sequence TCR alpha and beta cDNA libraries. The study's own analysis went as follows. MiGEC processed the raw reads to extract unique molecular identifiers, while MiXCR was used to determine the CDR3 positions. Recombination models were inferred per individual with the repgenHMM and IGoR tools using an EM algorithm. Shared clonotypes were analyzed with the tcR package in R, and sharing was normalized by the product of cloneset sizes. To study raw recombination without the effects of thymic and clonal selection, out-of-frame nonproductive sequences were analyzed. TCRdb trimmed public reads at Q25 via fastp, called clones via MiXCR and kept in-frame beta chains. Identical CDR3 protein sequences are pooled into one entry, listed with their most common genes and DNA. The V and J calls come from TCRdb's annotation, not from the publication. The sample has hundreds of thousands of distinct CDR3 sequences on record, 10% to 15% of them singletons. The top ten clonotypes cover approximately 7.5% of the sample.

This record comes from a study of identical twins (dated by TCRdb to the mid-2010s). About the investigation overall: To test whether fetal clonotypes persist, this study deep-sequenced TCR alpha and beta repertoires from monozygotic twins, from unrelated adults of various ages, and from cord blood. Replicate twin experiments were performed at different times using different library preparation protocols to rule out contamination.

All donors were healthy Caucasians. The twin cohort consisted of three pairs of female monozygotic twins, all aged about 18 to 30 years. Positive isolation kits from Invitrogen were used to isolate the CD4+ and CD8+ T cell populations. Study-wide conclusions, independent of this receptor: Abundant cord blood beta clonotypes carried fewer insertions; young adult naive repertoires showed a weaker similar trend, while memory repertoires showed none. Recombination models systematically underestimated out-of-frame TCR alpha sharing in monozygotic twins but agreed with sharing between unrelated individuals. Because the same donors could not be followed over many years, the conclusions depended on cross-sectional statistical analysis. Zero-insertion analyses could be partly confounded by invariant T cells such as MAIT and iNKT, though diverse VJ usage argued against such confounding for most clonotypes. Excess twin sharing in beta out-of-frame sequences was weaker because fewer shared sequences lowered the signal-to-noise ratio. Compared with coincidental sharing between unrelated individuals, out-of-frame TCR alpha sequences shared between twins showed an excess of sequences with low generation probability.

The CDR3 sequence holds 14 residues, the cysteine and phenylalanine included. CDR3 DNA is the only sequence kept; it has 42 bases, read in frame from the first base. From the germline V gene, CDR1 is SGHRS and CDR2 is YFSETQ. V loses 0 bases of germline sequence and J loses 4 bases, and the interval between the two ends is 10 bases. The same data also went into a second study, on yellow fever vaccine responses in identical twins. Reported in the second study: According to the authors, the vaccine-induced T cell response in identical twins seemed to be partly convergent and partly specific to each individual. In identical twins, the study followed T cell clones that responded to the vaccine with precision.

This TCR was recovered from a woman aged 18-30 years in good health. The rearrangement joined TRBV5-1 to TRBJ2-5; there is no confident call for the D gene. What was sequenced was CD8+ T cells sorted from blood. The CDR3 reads CASSLVPARETQYF. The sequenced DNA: TGCGCCAGCAGCTTGGTGCCCGCCCGAGAGACCCAGTACTTC.